This entry lists 12 T cell receptor beta chains sequenced from one sample in a study of T-cell reconstitution after alpha-beta-depleted transplantation in children. As it was prepared, the TCRbeta library received unique molecular identifiers. TCRdb analysed the PCR reads with MiXCR anew, one entry per CDR3 protein. This sample carries around 240,000 distinct CDR3 sequences, approximately 9.7% of them seen once, and the ten largest clones take around 5%. The specimen comprised PBMCs from the stem cell graft donor, sampled from the stem cell graft. These TCRs come from a human donor who donated a stem cell graft to a child with SCID.

This clonotype has ten or more counts. V usage is TRBV28 and J usage is TRBJ2-7; D perhaps matches TRBD1 (6 bases). This CDR3 spans 13 amino acids. V was cut by 1 base and J by 10 bases, with 14 bases left in between. In germline, CDR1 is MDHEN, CDR2 SYDVKM. The CDR3 reads CASSLFSDSNQYF. CDR3 sequence (DNA): TGTGCCAGCAGTTTATTCTCGGACAGCAACCAGTACTTC.

The rearrangement joins TRBV7-9 to TRBJ1-1; tentatively, D is TRBD1 (5 bases). The V gene's germline CDR1 is SEHNR and CDR2 FQNEAQ (reference sequence). The CDR3 has 13 residues. V was pared by 4 bases and J by 3 bases, with 9 bases between. The CDR3 bases are TGTGCCAGCAGCTGGGACGAGGACACTGAAGCTTTCTTT. Translating gives CASSWDEDTEAFF.

This clonotype was counted ten times or more. CDR3: CSAVGTSGSYEQYF. In DNA, the CDR3 is TGCAGTGCGGTAGGGACTAGCGGTTCCTACGAGCAGTACTTC. The chain carries TRBV20-1 and TRBJ2-7; 11 bases align to TRBD2. The CDR3 has 14 amino acids. Germline V gives CDR1 DFQATT, CDR2 SNEGSKA (reference sequence). V dropped 6 bases and J dropped 1; count of bases not matched to a gene: 5.

The sample holds one count of this clonotype. This sequence may be a read error, since a much larger clone differs from it by one base. This sequence joins TRBV2 and TRBJ2-1; 10 nucleotides align to TRBD2. V lost 6 bases and J lost 10; bases outside the gene matches: 3. From germline, CDR1 is SNHLY and CDR2 FYNNEI. There are 12 residues in the CDR3. The CDR3 DNA reads TGTGCCAGCAGACTAGCGGGGAGGGAGCAGTTCTTC. Its protein is CASRLAGREQFF.

This clonotype has ten or more counts. This sequence joins TRBV5-1 and TRBJ1-1, with 8 nucleotides matching TRBD1. V trimming: 4 bases; J trimming: 0 bases; junction bases outside the gene matches: 5. CDR3 size: 15 residues. CDR1 and CDR2 (germline): SGHRS, YFSETQ. The CDR3 DNA reads TGCGCCAGCAGCGTAACAGGGGGTATGAACACTGAAGCTTTCTTT. Its protein is CASSVTGGMNTEAFF.

This clonotype was counted at least ten times. The V gene is TRBV5-1, the J gene TRBJ2-3; 10 nucleotides line up with TRBD1. The length of the CDR3 is 16 residues. With 3 bases clipped from V and 2 bases from J, the junction kept 6 bases outside the gene matches. From germline, CDR1 is SGHRS and CDR2 YFSETQ. CDR3 coding DNA: TGCGCCAGCAGCTGGGGGGACAGGGGCCTCACAGATACGCAGTATTTT. The encoded protein is CASSWGDRGLTDTQYF.

This clonotype appeared many times. The CDR3 region is CASTHWEGKQQFF. DNA for the CDR3: TGTGCCAGCACCCATTGGGAGGGGAAGCAGCAGTTCTTC. The rearrangement links TRBV28 to TRBJ2-1; 7 bases match TRBD2. The CDR3 extends over 13 amino acids. V was clipped by 7 bases and J by 11 bases; unmatched bases: 11. The germline CDR1 and CDR2 sequences are MDHEN and SYDVKM.

This clonotype was counted ten times or more. The rearrangement joins TRBV12-3 or TRBV12-4 to TRBJ2-1, with no clear D. The CDR3 has 15 residues. V was cut by 4 bases and J by 6 bases, with 16 bases left in between. DNA for the CDR3: TGTGCCAGCAGTTGGGCAGACCGATCAACCAATGAGCAGTTCTTC. This translates into CASSWADRSTNEQFF.

This clonotype was recorded at least ten times. The V call is TRBV5-1, the J call TRBJ2-1; no definite D call. The V end was cut by 3 bases, the J end by 4 bases, with 8 bases between. Germline CDR1 SGHRS, CDR2 YFSETQ. The CDR3 is 13 amino acids. DNA of the CDR3: TGCGCCAGCAGCTCCCGAAATTACAATGAGCAGTTCTTC. It encodes CASSSRNYNEQFF.

This clonotype was found many times. The rearrangement links TRBV5-1 to TRBJ2-3; 8 bases agree with TRBD2. This CDR3 is built from 16 residues. CDR1 and CDR2 from the germline V gene are SGHRS and YFSETQ. J lost 0 bases, V lost 4 bases, and 7 bases had no gene match. CDR3 nucleotides: TGCGCCAGCAGCAGACTTAGCGGGATTAGCACAGATACGCAGTATTTT. Translated: CASSRLSGISTDTQYF. The whole variable domain, remainder taken from reference TRBV5-1 and TRBJ2-3, is KAGVTQTPRYLIKTRGQQVTLSCSPISGHRSVSWYQQTPGQGLQFLFEYFSETQRNKGNFPGRFSGRQFSNSRSEMNVSTLELGDSALYLCASSRLSGISTDTQYFGPGTRLTVL.

This clonotype was seen many times. The chain recombines TRBV20-1 with TRBJ2-4, with 9 bases fitting TRBD2. Trimming cost V 6 bases and J 7 bases; bases outside gene matches: 7. In germline, CDR1 is DFQATT, CDR2 SNEGSKA (reference sequence). The CDR3 runs to 13 residues. For the CDR3, the DNA is TGCAGTGCACCGGGACTAGCTTCGAACATTCAGTACTTC. It yields the protein CSAPGLASNIQYF.

This clonotype appeared many times. The V and J genes are TRBV5-1 and TRBJ2-2; D gene unclear. CDR1 SGHRS and CDR2 YFSETQ come from the germline V gene. The CDR3 extends over 13 amino acids. The V end lost 5 bases, the J end lost 1 base, and 6 bases lay between the germline ends. The CDR3 DNA reads TGCGCCAGCAGAGTCCTGAACACCGGGGAGCTGTTTTTT. Amino acid sequence: CASRVLNTGELFF.